A selection of T cell receptor beta chains follows, all from one sample in a study of cytomegalovirus exposure and HLA in healthy donors. Sequenced by immunoSEQ multiplex PCR; TCRdb stores in-frame clones only, minus some. The sample carries about 160,000 clones, 65% to 85% recorded once. The sequenced material came from PBMCs. The receptors originated from a woman in her 50s in good health and CMV-seropositive. Each CDR3 is given with its conserved first and last residue. The order of the fields is J gene, V gene, D gene, clone size, CDR3 DNA, CDR3 protein. The D gene is left open where the match is weak. Size values are once, few and many counts, or a class for expanded clones, and some rows have none.

TRBJ1-1	TRBV10-3	NA	NA	TGTGCCATCAGTGCAGGGTGGGACACTGAAGCTTTCTTT	CAISAGWDTEAFF
TRBJ2-6	TRBV4-3	TRBD2	few	TGCGCCAGCAGCCCCGGGGGGGCTGGGGCCAACGTCCTGACTTTC	CASSPGGAGANVLTF
TRBJ1-3	TRBV28	NA	NA	TGTGCCAGCAGTCCTTCAGGGGCACGACGAAACACCATATATTTT	CASSPSGARRNTIYF
TRBJ2-7	TRBV7-9	TRBD2	NA	TGTGCCAGCAGCTTAGGGAGACTAGCGGGAAACGAGCAGTACTTC	CASSLGRLAGNEQYF
TRBJ1-3	TRBV28	NA	NA	TGTGCCAGCAGTTTGTCTGGGGATTCAGGAGGGAACACCATATATTTT	CASSLSGDSGGNTIYF
TRBJ2-7	TRBV7-3	TRBD2	NA	TGTGCCAGCAGCCCAACCGGATTCGGCGGCGGGGGCTACGAGCAGTACTTC	CASSPTGFGGGGYEQYF
TRBJ2-1	TRBV7-2	TRBD2	few	TGTGCCAGCAGCTTATTCGGCGGGGGGGAAGATGAGCAGTTCTTC	CASSLFGGGEDEQFF
TRBJ2-1	TRBV14	TRBD1	once	TGTGCCAGCAGCCCGAGCGGCAGGGACAGCGGAAATGAGCAGTTCTTC	CASSPSGRDSGNEQFF
TRBJ1-2	TRBV6-6	NA	NA	TGTGCCAGCAGTTTAGCCCAGGGAATAGGAGGCTACACCTTC	CASSLAQGIGGYTF
TRBJ2-7	TRBV11-2	NA	NA	TGTGCCAGCAGGTCTGTGAGGACGGGACAAAGCTCCTACGAGCAGTACTTC	CASRSVRTGQSSYEQYF
TRBJ2-7	TRBV29-1	NA	NA	TGCAGCGTCGTGGACAGCCCCAGGTACGAGCAGTACTTC	CSVVDSPRYEQYF
TRBJ1-1	TRBV18	NA	NA	TGTGCCAGCTCACCACAGCCGGGGAGGGTGTCCACTGAAGCTTTCTTT	CASSPQPGRVSTEAFF
TRBJ1-2	TRBV27	NA	few	TGTGCCAGCAGTTCCCGGGCCGCGGGAGGTGGCTACACCTTC	CASSSRAAGGGYTF
TRBJ1-3	TRBV6-6	NA	once	TGTGCCAGCAGTGTCGGTTACAGGTCGGAAAACACCATATATTTT	CASSVGYRSENTIYF
TRBJ2-7	TRBV11-2	NA	once	TGTGCCAGCAGCTATCGGGGTTTAGCAGATGACGAGCAGTACTTC	CASSYRGLADDEQYF
TRBJ2-6	TRBV6-5	TRBD1	NA	TGTGCCAGCAGCGGATTACAGGGGGCGGTCCTGACTTTC	CASSGLQGAVLTF
TRBJ2-5	TRBV7-9	NA	NA	TGTGCCAGCAGCTTCGTTCTAGCCGGAGGGGAGACCCAGTACTTC	CASSFVLAGGETQYF
TRBJ2-3	TRBV7-2	TRBD2	once	TGTGCCAGCAGCTTATACCGAGCGGGAGGGTTCTCAGATACGCAGTATTTT	CASSLYRAGGFSDTQYF
TRBJ1-1	TRBV7-3	NA	NA	TGTGCCAGCAGCTTAAACGCAGGGATGGGGACTGAAGCTTTCTTT	CASSLNAGMGTEAFF
TRBJ2-1	TRBV7-3	TRBD2	NA	TGTGCCAGCAGCTCGATGGGACTAGCGGGAGGGTCAACCTACAATGAGCAGTTCTTC	CASSSMGLAGGSTYNEQFF